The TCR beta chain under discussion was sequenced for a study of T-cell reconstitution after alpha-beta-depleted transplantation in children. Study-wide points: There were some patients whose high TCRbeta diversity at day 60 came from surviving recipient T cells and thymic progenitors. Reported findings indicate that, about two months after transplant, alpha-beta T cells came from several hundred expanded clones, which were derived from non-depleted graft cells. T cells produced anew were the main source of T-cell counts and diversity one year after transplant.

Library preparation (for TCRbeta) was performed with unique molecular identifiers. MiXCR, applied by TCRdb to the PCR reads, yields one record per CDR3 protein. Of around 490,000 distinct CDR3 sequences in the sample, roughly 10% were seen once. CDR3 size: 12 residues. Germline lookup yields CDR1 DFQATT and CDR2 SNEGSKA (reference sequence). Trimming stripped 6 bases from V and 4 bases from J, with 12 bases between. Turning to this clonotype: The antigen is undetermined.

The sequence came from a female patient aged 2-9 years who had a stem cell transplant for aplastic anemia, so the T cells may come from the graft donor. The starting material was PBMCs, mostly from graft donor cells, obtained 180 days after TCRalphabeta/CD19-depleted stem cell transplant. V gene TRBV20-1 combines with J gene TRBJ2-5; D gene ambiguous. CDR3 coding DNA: TGCAGTGCCCCGACCCCCGGAGAGACCCAGTACTTC. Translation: CSAPTPGETQYF.